These T cell receptor delta chains were read from a single sample in a study of gamma-delta T cells after stem cell transplantation. TCRdb re-called clones from the RT-PCR reads using CATT. Of about 1,400 delta-chain clones in the sample, roughly half were seen once. The sequenced sample was gamma-delta T cells. The receptor source for this set is a human donor. It is not recorded whose cells these are; they may come from a transplant donor. CDR3s include the opening cysteine and the closing phenylalanine or tryptophan. A D gene is named only where the DNA matches it firmly. Size is stated for part of the rows, as once, few or many counts, or as a class when the clone is expanded.

d_call cdr3_length j_call v_call clone_size cdr3_nt cdr3_aa
TRDD3 16 TRDJ1 TRDV2 NA TGTGCCTGTGATGTACTGGGGGCAAGTTTCACCGATAAACTCATCTTT CACDVLGASFTDKLIF
NA 16 TRDJ1 TRDV2 NA TGTGCCTGTGACTTTTTAGGAGCATTCAACACCGATAAACTCATCTTT CACDFLGAFNTDKLIF
TRDD3 14 TRDJ1 TRDV2 NA TGTGCCTGTGACACCGTGGGGGATTCTCGGAAACTCATCTTT CACDTVGDSRKLIF
NA 18 TRDJ3 TRDV2 large TGTGCCTGTGACACCGTGGATTCCGACTCCTGGGACACCCGACAGATGTTTTTC CACDTVDSDSWDTRQMFF
TRDD3 21 TRDJ1 TRDV2 NA TGTGCCTGTGACGGTCTGTCCCTAGCCCAACTGGGGGACCCGTACACCGATAAACTCATCTTT CACDGLSLAQLGDPYTDKLIF
TRDD3 17 TRDJ1 TRDV2 NA TGTGCCTGTGACTCCCTTACTGGGGGGGAGTACACCGATAAACTCATCTTT CACDSLTGGEYTDKLIF
NA 18 TRDJ1 TRDV2 NA TGTGCCTGTGACACTCTAGGGGGGACCGAGGTAAACACCGATAAACTCATCTTT CACDTLGGTEVNTDKLIF
TRDD3 17 TRDJ1 TRDV2 NA TGTGCCTGTGACCCCCTAACTGGGGGCTCCACCACCGATAAACTCATCTTT CACDPLTGGSTTDKLIF
NA 16 TRDJ2 TRDV2 once TGTGCCTGTGACCCCTTACTGTGGGACTTGACAGCACAACTCTTCTTT CACDPLLWDLTAQLFF
TRDD3 18 TRDJ1 TRDV2 NA TGTGCCTGTGACGGGGTGCTGGGGGATACGCGGGGCACCGATAAACTCATCTTT CACDGVLGDTRGTDKLIF
TRDD3 15 TRDJ1 TRDV2 few TGTGCCTGTGACACTCTTGGGGGACAGACCGATAAACTCATCTTT CACDTLGGQTDKLIF
TRDD3 19 TRDJ1 TRDV2 NA TGTGCCTGCGACGCCATAGGGCCACTGGGGGATACGAGAACCGATAAACTCATCTTT CACDAIGPLGDTRTDKLIF
TRDD3 15 TRDJ1 TRDV2 NA TGTGCCTGTGACACTTTACTGGGGGATGCCGGGAAACTCATCTTT CACDTLLGDAGKLIF
TRDD3 16 TRDJ1 TRDV2 few TGTGCCTGTGACCCCCTGGCTGGGGGATCGACCGATAAACTCATCTTT CACDPLAGGSTDKLIF
NA 18 TRDJ1 TRDV1 NA TGTGCTCTTGGGGAACTGGCCCCCTACGCCAACTCTATAAGGCGACTCATCTTT CALGELAPYANSIRRLIF
NA 19 TRDJ1 TRDV2 NA TGTGCCTGTGAACATTTGACGTCGGGGCCCCGAGGCCACACCGATAAACTCATCTTT CACEHLTSGPRGHTDKLIF
TRDD3 20 TRDJ1 TRDV2 few TGTGCCTGTGACACCGTGAGGACTGGGGGATACGCGAGCGACACCGATAAACTCATCTTT CACDTVRTGGYASDTDKLIF
NA 19 TRDJ1 TRDV2 NA TGTGCCTGTGACACCTTAACCTCGGAGCTCCGGCGAAGAGTCGATAAACTCATCTTT CACDTLTSELRRRVDKLIF
TRDD3 17 TRDJ1 TRDV2 NA TGTGCCTGTGACACCGTGGGACTGGGGGATACGCAGGATAAACTCATCTTT CACDTVGLGDTQDKLIF
NA 21 TRDJ1 TRDV1 few TGTGCTCTTGGGGAACTAGGCCCGCTTCCTACGATGGGGGATGTGATCGATAAACTCATCTTT CALGELGPLPTMGDVIDKLIF
TRDD3 20 TRDJ2 TRDV2 medium-sized TGTGCCTGTGACACCGTGGTACTGGGGGATACGCAAGCTTTGACAGCACAACTCTTCTTT CACDTVVLGDTQALTAQLFF
TRDD3 24 TRDJ1 TRDV2 NA TGTGCCTGTGACACCTTGAGATCCCCCCTCGTACTGGGGGATACGCCGATCTGGTCCGATAAACTCATCTTT CACDTLRSPLVLGDTPIWSDKLIF
TRDD3 20 TRDJ3 TRDV2 NA TGTGCCTGTGACAATATACTGGAGGGGGATATCTCCTGGGACACCCGACAGATGTTTTTC CACDNILEGDISWDTRQMFF
TRDD3 25 TRDJ3 TRDV2 hyperexpanded TGTGCCTGTGACACCGTGAGTGGATGGGGGACCCCGCTTCGTTTATCGTCCTGGGACACCCGACAGATGTTTTTC CACDTVSGWGTPLRLSSWDTRQMFF